This record concerns one T cell receptor beta chain sequence. Germline CDR1 and CDR2: MNHEY and SVGEGT. The CDR3 consists of 15 residues. Trimming removed 5 bases from V and 8 bases from J, with 20 bases in between. This entry is derived from a study of early T cells in non-severe SARS-CoV-2 infection. Whole-study context: Sequencing used unsorted whole-blood bulk RNA, so chains lack pairing.

The protocol attached unique molecular identifiers to individual cDNA molecules. TCRdb re-called the 5' RACE reads with MiXCR, one entry per CDR3 protein. The table records 60,000 to 70,000 distinct CDR3 sequences, just under 5% of them present only once. The TCR originated in an adult who was a healthcare worker with PCR-confirmed SARS-CoV-2 infection or an uninfected control (not recorded which). What was sequenced was whole blood. The chain combines TRBV6-2 or TRBV6-3 with TRBJ2-3, with D possibly called TRBD1 or TRBD2 (6 bases each). The DNA of the CDR3 is TGTGCCAGCAGTCCCGGACTACCAGGGGCAGGTACGCAGTATTTT. Translated: CASSPGLPGAGTQYF.